This T cell receptor (beta chain) was captured by sequencing in a study of siplizumab effects on memory and regulatory T cells. Study-wide results and caveats: Naive T cells, seemingly more diverse than memory cells, seemed major alloresponse contributors.

The V gene's germline CDR1 is SNHLY and CDR2 FYNNEI. V was pared by 3 bases and J by 4 bases, with 10 bases between. This CDR3 is built from 14 residues. TCRdb keeps only in-frame clones here, not all; method: immunoSEQ multiplex PCR. The profile shows some 120,000 clones, about 94% of them singletons. Comment on this clone: The antigen remains undetermined.

The sequence was obtained from a human donor in good health. This chain uses TRBV2 with TRBJ1-5, with D unresolved. Sequenced input: non-Treg CD4+ T cells sorted from blood. The CDR3 loop reads CASSDYTLNQPQHF. CDR3 in DNA: TGTGCCAGCAGTGACTACACCTTAAATCAGCCCCAGCATTTT.